This T cell receptor beta chain was found in a study of blood T cell repertoires in COVID-19. Study background: Sites in the United States, Italy and Spain provided acute and convalescent COVID-19 samples. Nucleic acid was either cDNA or gDNA, and it came from T cells, B-cell-depleted T cells, or PBMCs.

Looked up from germline, CDR1 is KGHSH and CDR2 is LQKENI. V shed 2 bases and J 3 bases; nucleotides not matched to a gene: 7. The CDR3 is 16 amino acids. This clone was found once. The authors' processing: Amplification with reference gene primers provided the estimates of nucleated cell counts. Measured with immunoSEQ multiplex PCR; TCRdb has only the in-frame clones, and not every one. For V, J and clone size, that table is used; D and trimming come from the DNA. The table has about 67,000 clones, approximately 87% seen once; the top ten hold more than 7.5%. This TCR derives from a man aged 45 to 65 with active COVID-19. Sequenced input: peripheral blood. The V gene is TRBV18, the J gene TRBJ2-5; 9 bases match TRBD2. The CDR3 sequence: CASSPLAGAQKETQYF. The CDR3, as DNA: TGTGCCAGCTCACCATTAGCGGGGGCGCAGAAAGAGACCCAGTACTTC.